The T cell receptor (beta chain) under discussion was sequenced for a study of T cell responses to AZD1222 COVID-19 vaccine. Overall study context: Second-dose timings of about 4 or about 12 weeks were pooled.

As regards this clone: Its antigen is not known.

CDR3 length: 14 residues. Germline-derived CDR1 and CDR2 are SGHRS and YFSETQ. The ends were cut back, 3 bases at V and 3 bases at J, with 12 bases in the middle. Study-wide findings and caveats: The donor group comprised mostly white British people and more females; the analysis possibly underestimated clonal diversity. Just six people given AZD1222 tested seropositive at baseline. Unmutated variant regions reportedly attract nearly half of all spike-specific TCRs.

Assay: immunoSEQ multiplex PCR; the TCRdb copy retains only in-frame clones and omits some. The sample has about 120,000 clones, more than 85% seen once. The source is an adult in good health. This chain uses TRBV5-1 with TRBJ2-5; tentatively, D is TRBD1 (5 bases). This material consisted of peripheral blood, taken on day 0 of AZD1222 vaccination. DNA of the CDR3: TGCGCCAGCAGCTCCGCCCCGGACAAAGAGACCCAGTACTTC. Protein product: CASSSAPDKETQYF.